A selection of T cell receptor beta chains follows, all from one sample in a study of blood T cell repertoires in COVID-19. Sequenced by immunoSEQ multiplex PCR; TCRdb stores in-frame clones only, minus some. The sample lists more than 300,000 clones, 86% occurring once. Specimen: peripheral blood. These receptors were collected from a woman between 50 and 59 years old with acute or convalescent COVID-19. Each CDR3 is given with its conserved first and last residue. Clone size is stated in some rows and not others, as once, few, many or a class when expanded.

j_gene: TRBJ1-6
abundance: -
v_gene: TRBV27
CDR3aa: CASSLTGLFNSPLHF

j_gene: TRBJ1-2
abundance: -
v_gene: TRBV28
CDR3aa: CASSSSDRLGYGYTF

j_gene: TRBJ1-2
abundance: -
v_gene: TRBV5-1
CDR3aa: CASSRGQGANYGYTF

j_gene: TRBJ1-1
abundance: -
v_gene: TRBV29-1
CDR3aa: CSVSSSWTGGTEAFF

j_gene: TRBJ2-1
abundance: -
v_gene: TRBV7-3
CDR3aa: CASSLRGQNNEQFF

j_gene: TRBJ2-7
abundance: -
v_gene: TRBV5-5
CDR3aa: CASSLNPGQGDYEQYF

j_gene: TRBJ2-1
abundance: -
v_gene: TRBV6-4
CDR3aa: CASSDSAGETYNEQFF

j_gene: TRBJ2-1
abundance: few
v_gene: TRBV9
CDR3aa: CASSVEHLSNEQFF

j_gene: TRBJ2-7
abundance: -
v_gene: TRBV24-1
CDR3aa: CATSDLSASGSVPYEQYF

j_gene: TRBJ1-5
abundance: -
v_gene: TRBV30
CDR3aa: CAWTPPGRGNQPQHF

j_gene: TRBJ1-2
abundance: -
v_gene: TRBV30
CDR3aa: CAWRTGNYGYTF

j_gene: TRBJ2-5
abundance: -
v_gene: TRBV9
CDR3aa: CASSARLAGGPSVETQYF

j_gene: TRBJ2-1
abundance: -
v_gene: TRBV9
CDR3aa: CASSSDNEQFF

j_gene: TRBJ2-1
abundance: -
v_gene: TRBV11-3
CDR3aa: CASSTGQGAYNEQFF

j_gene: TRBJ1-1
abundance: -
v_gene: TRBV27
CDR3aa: CASSRQGNLLSDSEAFF

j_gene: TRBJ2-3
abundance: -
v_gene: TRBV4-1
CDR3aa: CASSPPAGRGSDTQYF

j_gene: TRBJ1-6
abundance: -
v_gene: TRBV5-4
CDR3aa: CASSLETGNSPLHF

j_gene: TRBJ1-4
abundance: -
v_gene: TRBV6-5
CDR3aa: CASSYLSGFRKLFF

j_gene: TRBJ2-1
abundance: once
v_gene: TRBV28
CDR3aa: CASSMGLYNEQFF

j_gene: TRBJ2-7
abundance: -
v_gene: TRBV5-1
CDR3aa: CASSQTGLGLEQYF

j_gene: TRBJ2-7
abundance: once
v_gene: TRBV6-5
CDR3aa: CASSYGQGAYEQYF

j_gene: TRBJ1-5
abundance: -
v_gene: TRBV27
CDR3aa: CASSKNRNQPQHF

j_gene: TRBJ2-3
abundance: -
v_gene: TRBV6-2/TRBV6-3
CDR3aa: CASSFSVGSTDTQYF

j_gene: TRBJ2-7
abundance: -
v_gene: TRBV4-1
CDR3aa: CASKPSGRYEQYF

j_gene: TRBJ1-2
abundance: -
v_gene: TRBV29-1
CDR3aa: CSVELRGPNYGYTF

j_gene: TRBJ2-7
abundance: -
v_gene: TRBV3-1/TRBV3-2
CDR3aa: CASRGAGASQSYEQYF

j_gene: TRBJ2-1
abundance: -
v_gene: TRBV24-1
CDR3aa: CATSGRPGTDTYNEQFF

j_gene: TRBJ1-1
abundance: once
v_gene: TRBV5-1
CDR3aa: CASSLRRTGGFTEAFF

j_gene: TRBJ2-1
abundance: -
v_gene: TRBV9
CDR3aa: CASSPAAGEQFF

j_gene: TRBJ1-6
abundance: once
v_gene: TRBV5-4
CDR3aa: CASSSMTGVNSPLHF

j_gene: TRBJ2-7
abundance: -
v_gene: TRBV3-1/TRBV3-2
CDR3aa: CASSQAEQGPHEQYF

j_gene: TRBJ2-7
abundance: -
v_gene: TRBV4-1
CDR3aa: CASSQAGQISEQYF

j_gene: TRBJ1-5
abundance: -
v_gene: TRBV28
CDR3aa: CASSLREEYQPQHF

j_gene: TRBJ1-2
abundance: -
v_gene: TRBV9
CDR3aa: CASSVEGYGYTF

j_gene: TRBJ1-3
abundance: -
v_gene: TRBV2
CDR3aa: CASSELPGGMSGNTIYF

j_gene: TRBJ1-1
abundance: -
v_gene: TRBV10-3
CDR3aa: CAIRGQPNTEAFF

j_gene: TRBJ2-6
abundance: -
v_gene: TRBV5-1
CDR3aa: CASSPQPSGANVLTF

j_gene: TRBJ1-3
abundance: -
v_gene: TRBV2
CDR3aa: CASSDRGNTIYF

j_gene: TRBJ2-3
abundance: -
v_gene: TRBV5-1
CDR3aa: CASSGADPRTDTQYF

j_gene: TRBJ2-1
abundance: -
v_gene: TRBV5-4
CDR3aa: CASSSRTGGYNEQFF

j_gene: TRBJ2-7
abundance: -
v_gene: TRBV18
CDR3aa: CASSLGQVGTYEQYF

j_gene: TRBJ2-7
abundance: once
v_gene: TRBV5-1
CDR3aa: CASSLEGQGDPEQYF

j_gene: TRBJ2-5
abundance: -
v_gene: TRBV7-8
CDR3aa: CASNDLGTDQETQYF

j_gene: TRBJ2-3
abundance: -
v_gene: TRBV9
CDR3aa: CASSLVRGGTDTQYF

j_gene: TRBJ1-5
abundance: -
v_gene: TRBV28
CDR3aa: CASSETGSYQPQHF

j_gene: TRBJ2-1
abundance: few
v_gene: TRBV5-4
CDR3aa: CASYSRDGASGEQFF

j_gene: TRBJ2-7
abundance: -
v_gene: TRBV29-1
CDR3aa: CSGIEPGSYEQYF

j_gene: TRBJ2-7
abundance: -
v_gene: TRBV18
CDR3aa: CASSPLLATTYEQYF

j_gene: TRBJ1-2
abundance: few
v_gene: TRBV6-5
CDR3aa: CASTNRAGIYGYTF

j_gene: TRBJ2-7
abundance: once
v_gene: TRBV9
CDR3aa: CASSVEGGLGSYEQYF